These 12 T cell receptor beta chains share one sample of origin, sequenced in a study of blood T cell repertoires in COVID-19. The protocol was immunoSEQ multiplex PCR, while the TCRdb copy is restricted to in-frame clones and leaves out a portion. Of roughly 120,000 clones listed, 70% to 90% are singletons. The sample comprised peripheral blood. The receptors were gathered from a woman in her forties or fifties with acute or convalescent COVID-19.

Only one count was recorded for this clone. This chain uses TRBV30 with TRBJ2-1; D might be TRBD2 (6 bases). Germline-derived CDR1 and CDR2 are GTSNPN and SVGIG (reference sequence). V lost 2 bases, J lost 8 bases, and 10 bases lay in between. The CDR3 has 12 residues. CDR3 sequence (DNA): TGTGCCTGGAGTCCGACTAGTTATGAGCAGTTCTTC. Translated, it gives CAWSPTSYEQFF. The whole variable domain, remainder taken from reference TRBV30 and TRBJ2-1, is SQTIHQWPATLVQPVGSPLSLECTVEGTSNPNLYWYRQAAGRGLQLLFYSVGIGQISSEVPQNLSASRPQDRQFILSSKKLLLSDSGFYLCAWSPTSYEQFFGPGTRLTVL.

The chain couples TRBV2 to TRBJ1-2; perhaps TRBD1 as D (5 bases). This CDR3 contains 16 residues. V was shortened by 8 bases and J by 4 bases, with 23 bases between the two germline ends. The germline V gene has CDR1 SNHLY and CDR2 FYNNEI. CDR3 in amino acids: CASGLRGGLSSYGYTF. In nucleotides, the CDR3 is TGTGCCAGCGGTCTCCGGGGGGGACTGTCGAGCTATGGCTACACCTTC.

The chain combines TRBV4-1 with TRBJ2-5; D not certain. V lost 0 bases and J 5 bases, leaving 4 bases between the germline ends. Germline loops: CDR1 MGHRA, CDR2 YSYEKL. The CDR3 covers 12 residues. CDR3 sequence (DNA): TGCGCCAGCAGCCAAGATGAGGAGACCCAGTACTTC. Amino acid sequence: CASSQDEETQYF.

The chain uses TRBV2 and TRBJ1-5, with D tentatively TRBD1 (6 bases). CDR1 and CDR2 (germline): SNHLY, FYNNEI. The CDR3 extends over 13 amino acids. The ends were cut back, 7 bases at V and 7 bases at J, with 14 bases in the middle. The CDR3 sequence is CASKGTTSQPQHF. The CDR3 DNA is TGTGCCAGCAAGGGGACAACCTCGCAGCCCCAGCATTTT.

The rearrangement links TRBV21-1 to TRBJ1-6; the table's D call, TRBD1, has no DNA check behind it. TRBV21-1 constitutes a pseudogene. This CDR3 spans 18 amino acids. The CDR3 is CASSSKGRQDFYNSPLHF. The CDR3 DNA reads TGTGCCAGCAGCTCAAAGGGGAGACAGGACTTTTATAATTCACCCCTCCACTTT.

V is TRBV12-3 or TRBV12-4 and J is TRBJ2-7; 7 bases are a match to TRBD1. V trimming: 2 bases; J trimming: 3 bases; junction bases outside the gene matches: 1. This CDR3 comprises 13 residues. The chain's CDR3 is CASSLNRGYEQYF. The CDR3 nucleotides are TGTGCCAGCAGTTTAAACAGGGGCTACGAGCAGTACTTC.

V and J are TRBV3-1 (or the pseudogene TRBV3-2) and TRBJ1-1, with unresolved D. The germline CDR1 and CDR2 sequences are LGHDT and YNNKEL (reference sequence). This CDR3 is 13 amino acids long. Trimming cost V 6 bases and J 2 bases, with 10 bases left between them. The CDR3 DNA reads TGTGCCAGCAGTTTGGGCGCTAACACTGAAGCTTTCTTT. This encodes CASSLGANTEAFF.

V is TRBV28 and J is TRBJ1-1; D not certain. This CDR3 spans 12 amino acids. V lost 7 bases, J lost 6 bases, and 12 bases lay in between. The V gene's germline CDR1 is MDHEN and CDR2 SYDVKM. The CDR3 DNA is TGTGCCAGCACTACAACAGAGCCTGAAGCTTTCTTT. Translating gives CASTTTEPEAFF.

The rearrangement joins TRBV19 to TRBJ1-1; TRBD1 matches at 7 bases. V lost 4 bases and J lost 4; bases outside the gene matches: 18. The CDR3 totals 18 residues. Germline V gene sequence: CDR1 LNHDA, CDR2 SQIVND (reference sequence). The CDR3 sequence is CASSTQYLSAGGTTEAFF. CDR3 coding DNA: TGTGCCAGTAGTACTCAATATCTCTCGGCAGGGGGGACCACTGAAGCTTTCTTT.

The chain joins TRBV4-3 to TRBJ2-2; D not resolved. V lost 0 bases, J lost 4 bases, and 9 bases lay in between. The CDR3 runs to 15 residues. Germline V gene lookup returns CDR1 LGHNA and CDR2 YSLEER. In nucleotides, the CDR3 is TGCGCCAGCAGCCAAGAATCAGGCTTCACCGGGGAGCTGTTTTTT. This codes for CASSQESGFTGELFF.

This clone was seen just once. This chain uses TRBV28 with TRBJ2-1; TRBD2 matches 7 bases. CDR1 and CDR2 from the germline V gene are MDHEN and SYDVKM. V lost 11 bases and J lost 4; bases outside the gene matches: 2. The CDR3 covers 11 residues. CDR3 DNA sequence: TGTGCCGGGGGGGGGTACAATGAGCAGTTCTTC. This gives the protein CAGGGYNEQFF.

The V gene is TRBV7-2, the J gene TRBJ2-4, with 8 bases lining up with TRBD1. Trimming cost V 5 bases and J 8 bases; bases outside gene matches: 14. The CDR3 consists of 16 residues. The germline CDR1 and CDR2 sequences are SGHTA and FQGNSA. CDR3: CASSPRIDRGSYIQYF. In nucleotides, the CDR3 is TGTGCCAGCAGCCCTCGAATAGACAGGGGATCATACATTCAGTACTTC.